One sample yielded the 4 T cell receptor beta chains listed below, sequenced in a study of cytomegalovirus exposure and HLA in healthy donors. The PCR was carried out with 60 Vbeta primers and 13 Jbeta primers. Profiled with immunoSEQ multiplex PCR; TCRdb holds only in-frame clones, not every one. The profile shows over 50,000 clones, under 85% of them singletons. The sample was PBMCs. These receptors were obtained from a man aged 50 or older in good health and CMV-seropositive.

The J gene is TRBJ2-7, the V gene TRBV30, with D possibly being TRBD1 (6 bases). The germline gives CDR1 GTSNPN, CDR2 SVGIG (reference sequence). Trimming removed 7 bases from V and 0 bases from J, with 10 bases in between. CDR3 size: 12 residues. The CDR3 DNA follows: TGTGCCTCTCGGACAGTCTCCTACGAGCAGTACTTC. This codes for CASRTVSYEQYF.

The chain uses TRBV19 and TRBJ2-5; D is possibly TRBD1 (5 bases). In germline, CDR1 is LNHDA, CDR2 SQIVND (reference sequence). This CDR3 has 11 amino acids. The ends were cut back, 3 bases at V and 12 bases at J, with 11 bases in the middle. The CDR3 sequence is CASSISGLKYF. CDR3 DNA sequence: TGTGCCAGTAGTATCTCAGGGTTGAAGTACTTC. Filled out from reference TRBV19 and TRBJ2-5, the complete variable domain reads DGGITQSPKYLFRKEGQNVTLSCEQNLNHDAMYWYRQDPGQGLRLIYYSQIVNDFQKGDIAEGYSVSREKKESFPLTVTSAQKNPTAFYLCASSISGLKYFGPGTRLLVL.

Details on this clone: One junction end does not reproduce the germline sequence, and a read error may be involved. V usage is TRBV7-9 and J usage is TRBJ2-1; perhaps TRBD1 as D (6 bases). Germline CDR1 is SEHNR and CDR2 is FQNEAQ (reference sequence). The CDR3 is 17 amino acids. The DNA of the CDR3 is TGTGTCAGCAGCTTAAAACAGGGTGTATCTGGTTTCGATGAGCAGTTCTTC. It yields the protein CVSSLKQGVSGFDEQFF.

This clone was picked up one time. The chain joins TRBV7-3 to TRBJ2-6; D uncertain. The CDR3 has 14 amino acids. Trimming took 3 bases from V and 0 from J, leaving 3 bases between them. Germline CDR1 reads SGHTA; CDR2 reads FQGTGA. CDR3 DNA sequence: TGTGCCAGCAGCTTCGGCTCTGGGGCCAACGTCCTGACTTTC. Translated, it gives CASSFGSGANVLTF.